This entry is about one TCR beta chain. V gave up 2 bases and J gave up 4 bases, with 8 bases separating them. Germline loops: CDR1 SEHNR, CDR2 FQNEAQ (reference sequence). The CDR3 spans 14 residues. The sample comes from a study of shared clonotypes between healthy human individuals. Study context: Donor ages ranged 18 to 49 years: a couple of women, a few men.

Authors' processing steps: Filtering was not the same, since immunoSEQ gave junction-only sequences without quality scores. Assay: immunoSEQ multiplex PCR; the TCRdb copy retains only in-frame clones and omits some. The V and J calls and clone size were taken over from that table, and D and trimming were inferred from the DNA. This table has fewer than 550,000 clones, 75% to 80% appearing once. There were no recent acute infections or vaccinations among the donors, who were healthy HIV-negative adults. This chain links TRBV7-9 with TRBJ2-2; TRBD1 might be the D (5 bases). Sample: PBMCs. The receptor was isolated from a woman aged 40-49 years in good health. Some clones in this sample may be carry-over from other donors' samples. The CDR3 protein is CASSLSRVTGELFF. The CDR3 DNA follows: TGTGCCAGCAGCTTAAGCAGGGTCACCGGGGAGCTGTTTTTT.